These 13 T cell receptor beta chains share one sample of origin, sequenced in a study of OX40 agonist ivuxolimab in advanced cancers. The repertoire was sequenced with immunoSEQ multiplex PCR; TCRdb's copy has only in-frame clones and lacks some. Among more than 35,000 clones listed, approximately 84% were seen once. The sequencing here drew on CD4+ or CD8+ T cells sorted from blood, taken in a trial of the OX40 agonist ivuxolimab. These receptors originate from an adult with an advanced solid tumor such as melanoma, head and neck, liver or kidney cancer.

The rearrangement links TRBV10-3 to TRBJ1-4, with D perhaps TRBD1 (5 bases). Germline CDR1 ENHRY, CDR2 SYGVKD. The CDR3 consists of 16 residues. The V and J ends lost 6 bases and 1 base respectively, with 15 bases between them. The CDR3, as DNA: TGTGCCATCAGCTCGAGGAGAGGGGTAACTAATGAAAAACTGTTTTTT. Translated: CAISSRRGVTNEKLFF.

In this sample, this clone turned up once. The V gene is TRBV2, the J gene TRBJ1-2; D not resolved. Trimming shortened V by 3 bases and J by 4 bases, and 15 bases separated the two germline ends. The CDR3 consists of 15 residues. Germline V CDR1 and CDR2: SNHLY, FYNNEI. CDR3 loop: CASSEGPGGPYGYTF. CDR3 nucleotide sequence: TGTGCCAGCAGTGAGGGTCCTGGAGGACCCTATGGCTACACCTTC.

The CDR3 protein is CASSQDKKAGGPTDTQYF. CDR3 coding DNA: TGTGCCAGCAGCCAAGATAAAAAGGCGGGAGGGCCGACAGATACGCAGTATTTT. The chain couples TRBV4-2 to TRBJ2-3; the match to TRBD2 covers 9 bases. The CDR3 contains 18 residues. Trimming took 0 bases from V and 3 from J; bases not matched to a gene: 10. Germline V gene data show CDR1 as LGHNA and CDR2 as YNFKEQ.

Notes on this clone: Other DNA sequences in this sample translate to the same CDR3. CDR3 in DNA: TGTGCCAGCAGCTTACAGGGGCTGGGGGACTATGGCTACACCTTC. Protein: CASSLQGLGDYGYTF. The chain combines TRBV5-4 with TRBJ1-2; TRBD1 aligns across 7 bases. The V and J ends lost 2 bases and 3 bases, in that order; junction bases with no gene match: 7. Germline-derived CDR1 and CDR2 are SGHNT and YYREEE (reference sequence). The CDR3 has 15 amino acids.

CDR3 nucleotide sequence: TGTGCCAGCAGAGAAATCATGAACACTGAAGCTTTCTTT. This codes for CASREIMNTEAFF. This rearrangement joins TRBV6-6 to TRBJ1-1; no clear D gene. CDR1 is MNHNY and CDR2 is SVGAGI in the germline V gene (reference sequence). The length of the CDR3 is 13 residues. Between the trimmed V and J ends, which lost 6 bases and 0 bases, there was a span of 8 bases.

This chain links TRBV5-4 with TRBJ2-5; D is unresolved. Trimming removed 4 bases from V and 2 bases from J, with 12 bases in between. Germline-derived CDR1 and CDR2 are SGHNT and YYREEE (reference sequence). The CDR3 totals 14 residues. CDR3 nucleotide sequence: TGTGCCAGCAGCGTACTACGCGAACAAGAGACCCAGTACTTC. Its translation: CASSVLREQETQYF.

V gene TRBV11-2 combines with J gene TRBJ2-3; D gene ambiguous. Deletions cut 4 bases from V and 7 bases from J, with 15 bases between. This CDR3 has 14 amino acids. Germline CDR1 is SGHAT and CDR2 is FQNNGV. The CDR3 region has the DNA TGTGCCAGCAGCTCAATCGGTAGCCCGAATACGCAGTATTTT. It encodes CASSSIGSPNTQYF.

This clone was observed a handful of times. The chain is built from TRBV10-3 and TRBJ2-5; 7 bases line up with TRBD1. CDR1 is ENHRY, CDR2 SYGVKD, per germline. CDR3 length: 19 residues. The J segment lost 1 base and the V segment lost 2 bases, leaving 16 bases of the junction unmatched. In DNA form, the CDR3 reads TGTGCCATCAGTGAGCCCGCGGACAGGCCCGACTGGATCCAAGAGACCCAGTACTTC. Its translation is CAISEPADRPDWIQETQYF.

The chain combines TRBV6-6 with TRBJ2-5; TRBD2 aligns across 10 bases. Germline lookup yields CDR1 MNHNY and CDR2 SVGAGI (reference sequence). V trimming: 6 bases; J trimming: 5 bases; junction bases outside the gene matches: 9. The CDR3 covers 15 residues. CDR3 DNA sequence: TGTGCCAGCAGGGGTCCTAGCGGGAGAGGGGAGACCCAGTACTTC. This sequence encodes CASRGPSGRGETQYF.

J is TRBJ2-7 and V is TRBV9; D unresolved. The CDR3 has 13 residues. V gave up 7 bases and J gave up 6 bases, with 17 bases separating them. Germline V CDR1 and CDR2: SGDLS, YYNGEE. The CDR3 here is CASSLNPSTEQYF. The DNA for the CDR3 is TGTGCCAGCTCCCTGAATCCGTCTACCGAGCAGTACTTC.

The genes are TRBV13 and TRBJ1-2, with TRBD1 matching 7 bases. Per the germline V gene, CDR1 is PRHDT and CDR2 is FYEKMQ (reference sequence). V lost 4 bases and J lost 0; bases outside the gene matches: 20. The CDR3 has 20 amino acids. CDR3 protein: CASSSIYFGVTGNTNYGYTF. DNA of the CDR3: TGTGCCAGCAGCTCAATATATTTTGGTGTGACAGGGAATACTAACTATGGCTACACCTTC.

The chain joins TRBV5-6 to TRBJ1-1, with D hard to call. This CDR3 is built from 15 residues. Trimming removed 1 base from V and 3 bases from J, with 13 bases in between. Per the germline V gene, CDR1 is SGHDT and CDR2 is YYEEEE. CDR3: CASSLLGQRDTEAFF. CDR3 DNA sequence: TGTGCCAGCAGCTTGTTAGGGCAGAGGGACACTGAAGCTTTCTTT.

The chain has TRBV20-1 and TRBJ1-1, with D hard to call. CDR3 length: 11 residues. Trimming shortened V by 3 bases and J by 3 bases, and 5 bases separated the two germline ends. In germline, CDR1 is DFQATT, CDR2 SNEGSKA (reference sequence). In DNA, the CDR3 is TGCAGTGCTAGTAGTCACACTGAAGCTTTCTTT. It is translated as CSASSHTEAFF.